These 20 T cell receptor beta chains were all obtained from the same sample, sequenced in a study of blood T cell repertoires in COVID-19. Repertoires were generated with immunoSEQ multiplex PCR, while TCRdb's copy carries only in-frame clones and drops some. The table shows more than 60,000 clones, with roughly 87% occurring only once. The sample was peripheral blood. These receptors were collected from a woman in her forties or fifties with active COVID-19.

This clone has only a few counts. The gene calls are TRBV10-3 and TRBJ1-2; D is perhaps TRBD1 (5 bases). The CDR3 loop spans 17 amino acids. Germline V gene data show CDR1 as ENHRY and CDR2 as SYGVKD. Trimming took off 1 base at V and 5 bases at J, with 20 bases between the two ends. CDR3 region: CAISEFGQGVGEYGYTF. The CDR3, as DNA: TGTGCCATCAGTGAGTTTGGGCAGGGTGTTGGAGAATATGGCTACACCTTC.

The chain is built from TRBV27 and TRBJ2-4, with 7 bases that match TRBD2. Losses at the gene ends were 6 bases for V and 0 bases for J; bases not matched to a gene: 8. Germline-derived CDR1 and CDR2 are MNHEY and SMNVEV (reference sequence). The CDR3 has 16 residues. Written as DNA, the CDR3 is TGTGCCAGCAGCCCCCTAGCGGAACTAGCCAAAAACATTCAGTACTTC. It codes for CASSPLAELAKNIQYF.

The rearrangement uses TRBV2 and TRBJ1-2, with TRBD1 as a possible D gene (6 bases). The CDR3 contains 13 residues. Germline CDR1 and CDR2: SNHLY and FYNNEI. V was shortened by 4 bases and J by 4 bases, with 10 bases between the two germline ends. CDR3 in DNA: TGTGCCAGCAGTGTGGACAGCGTCTATGGCTACACCTTC. This sequence encodes CASSVDSVYGYTF.

CDR3 bases: TGTGCCAGCGCAGGGAGGGACACTGAAGCTTTCTTT. Translation: CASAGRDTEAFF. The rearrangement uses TRBV7-9 and TRBJ1-1; tentative D call: TRBD1 (5 bases). The CDR3 length is 12 residues. The ends were cut back, 8 bases at V and 3 bases at J, with 10 bases in the middle. CDR1 is SEHNR, CDR2 FQNEAQ, per germline (reference sequence).

This chain connects TRBV7-8 to TRBJ2-1; tentative D call: TRBD2 (6 bases). The length of the CDR3 is 16 residues. Trimming removed 0 bases at V and 10 bases at J, with 19 bases between. Germline CDR1 is SGHVS and CDR2 is FQNEAQ. The DNA for the CDR3 is TGTGCCAGCAGCTTAGCCCCAGAGCTAGCGCCCAAGGAGCAGTTCTTC. Amino acid sequence: CASSLAPELAPKEQFF.

The chain combines TRBV7-9 with TRBJ2-3; 7 positions match TRBD1. The germline V gene has CDR1 SEHNR and CDR2 FQNEAQ (reference sequence). The CDR3 runs to 15 residues. V shed 3 bases, J shed 6 bases, and the junction held 9 bases outside the gene matches. This chain's CDR3 is CASSFRQTGMDTQYF. CDR3 DNA sequence: TGTGCCAGCAGCTTCCGCCAGACAGGGATGGATACGCAGTATTTT. Filled out from reference TRBV7-9 and TRBJ2-3, the complete variable domain reads DTGVSQNPRHKITKRGQNVTFRCDPISEHNRLYWYRQTLGQGPEFLTYFQNEAQLEKSRLLSDRFSAERPKGSFSTLEIQRTEQGDSAMYLCASSFRQTGMDTQYFGPGTRLTVL.

This chain uses TRBV7-9 with TRBJ2-3; D uncertain. Germline assignment: CDR1 SEHNR and CDR2 FQNEAQ (reference sequence). V lost 4 bases and J 2 bases, leaving 10 bases between the germline ends. The CDR3 is 14 amino acids. The CDR3 spells CASSSNFLTDTQYF. DNA of the CDR3: TGTGCCAGCAGCTCGAACTTCCTCACAGATACGCAGTATTTT.

This clone was seen a handful of times. This chain connects TRBV5-4 to TRBJ1-6; D perhaps matches TRBD1 (6 bases). The CDR3 spans 13 residues. The V and J ends lost 3 bases and 9 bases respectively, with 10 bases between them. Germline V lookup: CDR1 SGHNT, CDR2 YYREEE (reference sequence). The CDR3 DNA reads TGTGCCAGCAGCTCAACAGGGAGTTCACCCCTCCACTTT. Translation gives CASSSTGSSPLHF.

The CDR3 is CASSPGLAGATDTQYF. The CDR3 region has the DNA TGTGCCAGCAGTCCGGGACTAGCGGGAGCAACAGATACGCAGTATTTT. V and J are TRBV5-8 and TRBJ2-3, with 14 bases that match TRBD2. The J segment lost 3 bases and the V segment lost 5 bases, leaving 5 bases of the junction unmatched. CDR1 is SGHTS and CDR2 is YDEGEE in the germline V gene. The CDR3 sequence is 16 residues long.

The chain recombines TRBV10-2 with TRBJ2-7; 15 positions agree with TRBD2. V shed 8 bases, J shed 4 bases, and the junction held 3 bases outside the gene matches. The CDR3 runs to 14 residues. CDR1 is WSHSY and CDR2 is SAAADI in the germline V gene. The CDR3 nucleotides read TGCGCCAGCCGAGGACTAGCGGGAGGGTACGAGCAGTACTTC. This translates into CASRGLAGGYEQYF.

Remarks on this clone: Its ends do not fully match the called genes, so a read error is possible. V usage is TRBV7-7 and J usage is TRBJ2-5; 12 nucleotides agree with TRBD1. Germline loops: CDR1 SSHAT, CDR2 FNYEAQ (reference sequence). This CDR3 is 15 amino acids long. The CDR3 reads CASSYGTGGEETQYF. The CDR3 DNA sequence: TGTGCTAGCAGCTACGGGACAGGGGGCGAGGAGACCCAGTACTTC.

The V call is TRBV7-8, the J call TRBJ1-1; the D gene is possibly TRBD1 (5 bases). The V and J ends lost 4 bases and 7 bases respectively, with 16 bases between them. The CDR3 consists of 14 residues. In germline, CDR1 is SGHVS, CDR2 FQNEAQ. The CDR3 is CASSSNPGGDEAFF. The CDR3 DNA reads TGTGCCAGCAGCTCGAACCCGGGGGGTGATGAAGCTTTCTTT.

This clone was seen a few times. The V call is TRBV6-5, the J call TRBJ2-2; TRBD1 matches 7 bases. The CDR3 is 15 amino acids. Germline V gives CDR1 MNHEY, CDR2 SVGAGI. Trimming took 5 bases from V and 4 from J; bases not matched to a gene: 7. DNA of the CDR3: TGTGCCAGCAGTCTCAGGGGGACAGCCACCGGGGAGCTGTTTTTT. Its protein product is CASSLRGTATGELFF.

This chain joins TRBV3-1 (or the pseudogene TRBV3-2) and TRBJ2-2; no clear D gene. V lost 4 bases to trimming and J lost 6 bases, with 6 bases between them. CDR3 length: 12 amino acids. The germline CDR1 and CDR2 sequences are LGHDT and YNNKEL (reference sequence). CDR3: CASSPLSGELFF. CDR3 in DNA: TGTGCCAGCAGCCCCCTTTCCGGGGAGCTGTTTTTT.

Written as DNA, the CDR3 is TGTGCCAGCAGCTGGACTAGCGGGAGTTACAATGAGCAGTTCTTC. Translation gives CASSWTSGSYNEQFF. This chain connects TRBV3-1 (or the pseudogene TRBV3-2) to TRBJ2-1; TRBD2 agrees at 13 bases. The V and J ends lost 5 bases and 4 bases, in that order; junction bases with no gene match: 2. CDR1 and CDR2 from the germline V gene are LGHDT and YNNKEL (reference sequence). The CDR3 covers 15 residues.

The chain carries TRBV2 and TRBJ2-1; tentatively, D is TRBD1 (6 bases). CDR1 and CDR2 (germline): SNHLY, FYNNEI. This CDR3 is 12 amino acids long. With 6 bases removed from V and 12 bases from J, the gap between germline ends came to 15 bases. The CDR3 DNA follows: TGTGCCAGCAGCCAAGGGGGATACTCGCAGTTCTTC. Amino acids: CASSQGGYSQFF.

The V and J genes are TRBV2 and TRBJ2-1; TRBD2 matches 12 bases. V dropped 8 bases and J dropped 8; count of bases not matched to a gene: 10. This CDR3 contains 15 residues. CDR1 and CDR2 (germline): SNHLY, FYNNEI. The CDR3 region has the DNA TGTGCCAGCGGATTGAGACTAGCGGGAGTCGATGAGCAGTTCTTC. Its protein product is CASGLRLAGVDEQFF.

The rearrangement joins TRBV9 to TRBJ2-6, with 9 bases aligning to TRBD1. There are 18 residues in the CDR3. Trimming cost V 3 bases and J 1 base; bases outside gene matches: 8. Germline V lookup: CDR1 SGDLS, CDR2 YYNGEE. The CDR3 sequence is CASSATGTGPSGANVLTF. DNA for the CDR3: TGTGCCAGCAGCGCTACCGGGACAGGGCCGTCTGGGGCCAACGTCCTGACTTTC.

This chain joins TRBV30 and TRBJ1-4; 9 positions agree with TRBD1. V lost 5 bases and J lost 6; bases outside the gene matches: 1. The CDR3 length is 12 residues. In germline, CDR1 is GTSNPN, CDR2 SVGIG (reference sequence). CDR3 DNA sequence: TGTGCCTGGGGGGACAGGGATGAAAAACTGTTTTTT. Translating gives CAWGDRDEKLFF. Drawing the rest from reference TRBV30 and TRBJ1-4, the complete variable domain is SQTIHQWPATLVQPVGSPLSLECTVEGTSNPNLYWYRQAAGRGLQLLFYSVGIGQISSEVPQNLSASRPQDRQFILSSKKLLLSDSGFYLCAWGDRDEKLFFGSGTQLSVL.

The chain links TRBV4-1 to TRBJ2-3; 12 nucleotides line up with TRBD2. The CDR3 is 20 residues long. The ends lost 2 bases at V and 2 bases at J; junction bases unmatched: 14. Germline CDR1 MGHRA, CDR2 YSYEKL. The CDR3 region is CASSQPTSGRTGFPTDTQYF. The CDR3 nucleotides are TGCGCCAGCAGCCAACCAACTAGCGGGAGGACCGGGTTCCCCACAGATACGCAGTATTTT.